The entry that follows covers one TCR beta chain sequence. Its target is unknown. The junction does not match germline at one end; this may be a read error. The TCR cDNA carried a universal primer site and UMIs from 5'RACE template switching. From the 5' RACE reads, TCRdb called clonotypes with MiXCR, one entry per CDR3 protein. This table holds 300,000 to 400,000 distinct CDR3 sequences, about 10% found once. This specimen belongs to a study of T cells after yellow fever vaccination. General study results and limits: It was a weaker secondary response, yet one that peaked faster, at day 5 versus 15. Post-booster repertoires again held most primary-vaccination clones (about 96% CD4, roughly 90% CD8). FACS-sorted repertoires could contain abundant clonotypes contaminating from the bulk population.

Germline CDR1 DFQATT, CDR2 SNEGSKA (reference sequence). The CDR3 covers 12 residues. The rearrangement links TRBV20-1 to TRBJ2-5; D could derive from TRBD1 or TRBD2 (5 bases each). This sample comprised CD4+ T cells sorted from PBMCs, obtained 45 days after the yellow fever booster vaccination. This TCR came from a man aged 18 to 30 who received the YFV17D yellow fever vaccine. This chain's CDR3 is CSARGDQETQYF. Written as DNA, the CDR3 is TGCAGTGCAAGAGGGGACCAAGAGACCCAGTACTTC.